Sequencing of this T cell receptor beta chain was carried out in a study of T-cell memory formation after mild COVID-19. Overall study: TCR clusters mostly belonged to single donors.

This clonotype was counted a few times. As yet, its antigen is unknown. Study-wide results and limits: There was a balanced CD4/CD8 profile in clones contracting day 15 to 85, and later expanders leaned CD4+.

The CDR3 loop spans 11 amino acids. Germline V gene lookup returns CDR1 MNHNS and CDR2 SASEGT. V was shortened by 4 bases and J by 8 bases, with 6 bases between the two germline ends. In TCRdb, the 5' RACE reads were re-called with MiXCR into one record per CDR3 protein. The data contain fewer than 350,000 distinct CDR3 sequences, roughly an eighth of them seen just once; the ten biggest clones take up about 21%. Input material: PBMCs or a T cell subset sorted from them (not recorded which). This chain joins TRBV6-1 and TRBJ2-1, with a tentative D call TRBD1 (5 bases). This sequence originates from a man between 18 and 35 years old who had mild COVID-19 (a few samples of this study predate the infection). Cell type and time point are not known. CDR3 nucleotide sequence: TGTGCCAGCAGTGCAGGGCATGAGCAGTTCTTC. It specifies CASSAGHEQFF.